Shown below are 25 T cell receptor beta chains from a single sample sequenced in a study of T-cell reconstitution after alpha-beta-depleted transplantation in children. Unique molecular identifiers were incorporated into the prepared TCRbeta library. TCRdb re-called the PCR reads with MiXCR, one entry per CDR3 protein. The data contain some 600,000 distinct CDR3 sequences, over 10% of them singletons. The sequencing here drew on PBMCs, mostly from graft donor cells, taken 360 days after TCRalphabeta/CD19-depleted stem cell transplant. These receptor sequences come from a male patient younger than 18 who had a stem cell transplant for acute myeloid leukemia, so the T cells may come from the graft donor.

In this sample, this clonotype turned up a few times. This chain joins TRBV28 and TRBJ1-3, with 9 nucleotides matching TRBD1. Trimming at V came to 9 bases and at J to 0 bases, leaving 3 bases not matched to a gene. The CDR3 length is 14 residues. Germline V CDR1 and CDR2: MDHEN, SYDVKM. Here the CDR3 reads CASNRGLSGNTIYF. The CDR3 nucleotides are TGTGCCAGTAACAGGGGGCTCTCTGGAAACACCATATATTTT.

V and J are TRBV3-1 and TRBJ2-7; a weak D match, TRBD2 (6 bases). The CDR3 is 14 residues long. Trimming cost V 4 bases and J 5 bases, with 15 bases left between them. From germline, CDR1 is LGHDT and CDR2 YNNKEL (reference sequence). CDR3 in amino acids: CASSRGTSSHEQYV. CDR3 bases: TGTGCCAGCAGCCGCGGGACCTCGTCCCACGAGCAGTACGTC.

This chain links TRBV29-1 with TRBJ2-3; 14 bases align to TRBD2. V lost 7 bases and J lost 0; bases outside the gene matches: 9. The CDR3 is made up of 17 amino acids. The germline CDR1 and CDR2 sequences are SQVTM and ANQGSEA. For the CDR3, the DNA is TGCAGCGCATCCGGGACTAGCGGGAGTTTAAGCACAGATACGCAGTATTTT. Protein sequence: CSASGTSGSLSTDTQYF.

There are many counts of this clonotype. The chain uses TRBV29-1 and TRBJ2-1; TRBD2 agrees at 9 bases. V lost 3 bases, J lost 7 bases, and 7 bases stayed unmatched. This CDR3 region has 14 residues. Germline-derived CDR1 and CDR2 are SQVTM and ANQGSEA. CDR3 nucleotide sequence: TGCAGCGTTGAGGGCGGGAGGGCCGAGAATGAGCAGTTCTTC. This gives the protein CSVEGGRAENEQFF.

V and J are TRBV11-2 and TRBJ1-2; no definite D call. The V end was cut by 5 bases, the J end by 7 bases, with 32 bases between. Germline CDR1 reads SGHAT; CDR2 reads FQNNGV. The CDR3 length is 19 residues. The CDR3 region has the DNA TGTGCCAGCAGCCCCCGGAAAGCCCTGTCTTTGGGGAAAGGCTCTGGCTACACCTTC. Protein sequence: CASSPRKALSLGKGSGYTF. Filled out from reference TRBV11-2 and TRBJ1-2, the complete variable domain reads EAGVAQSPRYKIIEKRQSVAFWCNPISGHATLYWYQQILGQGPKLLIQFQNNGVVDDSQLPKDRFSAERLKGVDSTLKIQPAKLEDSAVYLCASSPRKALSLGKGSGYTFGSGTRLTVV.

Notes on this clonotype: This may arise from a read error, as a much more abundant clone is one base away. CDR3 sequence reads: CASKGRYNEQFF. The DNA of the CDR3 is TGTGCCAGCAAAGGCAGGTACAATGAGCAGTTCTTC. The J gene is TRBJ2-1, the V gene TRBV28; D is undetermined. V was pared by 7 bases and J by 4 bases, with 8 bases between. In germline, CDR1 is MDHEN, CDR2 SYDVKM. This CDR3 spans 12 amino acids.

This clonotype has ten or more counts. The rearrangement uses TRBV6-2 or TRBV6-3 and TRBJ2-3; 11 bases match TRBD2. Trimming at V came to 4 bases and at J to 2 bases, leaving 11 bases not matched to a gene. The CDR3 is 18 residues long. Germline-derived CDR1 and CDR2 are MNHEY and SVGEGT. The CDR3 nucleotides are TGTGCCAGCAGTTCAGCTTGGACTAGCGGGCTCCCCACAGATACGCAGTATTTT. This translates into CASSSAWTSGLPTDTQYF.

V usage is TRBV13 and J usage is TRBJ2-3, with D hard to call. This CDR3 spans 12 amino acids. Germline V CDR1 and CDR2: PRHDT, FYEKMQ (reference sequence). The germline V and J ends were trimmed by 5 bases and 6 bases, with 9 bases remaining between them. CDR3 DNA sequence: TGTGCCAGCAGCGTGTTTCCGGATACGCAGTATTTT. It yields the protein CASSVFPDTQYF.

This clonotype was observed many times. V and J are TRBV11-2 and TRBJ2-7; no definite D call. Trimming stripped 1 base from V and 3 bases from J, with 10 bases between. The CDR3 has 14 residues. Germline V lookup: CDR1 SGHAT, CDR2 FQNNGV. CDR3 loop: CASSLAASIYEQYF. The CDR3, as DNA: TGTGCCAGCAGCTTAGCTGCATCCATCTACGAGCAGTACTTC.

This clonotype has a count of ten or more. The gene calls are TRBV28 and TRBJ1-2; weak D call: TRBD1 (5 bases). Germline-derived CDR1 and CDR2 are MDHEN and SYDVKM. The CDR3 loop spans 12 amino acids. With 4 bases removed from V and 4 bases from J, the gap between germline ends came to 7 bases. CDR3 DNA sequence: TGTGCCAGCAGTTCGACAGTCTATGGCTACACCTTC. Translated: CASSSTVYGYTF.

This clonotype was recorded many times. One end of the junction varies from germline; a read error may be responsible. V is TRBV5-1 and J is TRBJ1-2, with 8 nucleotides matching TRBD1. Germline lookup yields CDR1 SGHRS and CDR2 YFSETQ. This CDR3 has 14 amino acids. The CDR3 loop is CASSRDRGNYGYTF. The CDR3 coding sequence is TGTGCCAGCAGCCGAGACAGGGGCAACTATGGCTACACCTTC. Filled out from reference TRBV5-1 and TRBJ1-2, the complete variable domain reads KAGVTQTPRYLIKTRGQQVTLSCSPISGHRSVSWYQQTPGQGLQFLFEYFSETQRNKGNFPGRFSGRQFSNSRSEMNVSTLELGDSALYLCASSRDRGNYGYTFGSGTRLTVV.

This clonotype was detected only a few times. The chain is built from TRBV6-5 and TRBJ2-1, with 11 bases lining up with TRBD2. V lost 0 bases, J lost 7 bases, and 14 bases stayed unmatched. This CDR3 comprises 19 residues. The V gene's germline CDR1 is MNHEY and CDR2 SVGAGI. CDR3 in amino acids: CASSYSMAPGLAEYNEQFF. CDR3 DNA: TGTGCCAGCAGTTACTCGATGGCACCGGGACTAGCGGAATATAATGAGCAGTTCTTC.

The sample holds many counts of this clonotype. V gene TRBV28 combines with J gene TRBJ1-3, with no clear D. The CDR3 runs to 14 residues. The V and J ends lost 3 bases and 0 bases respectively, with 6 bases between them. CDR1 MDHEN and CDR2 SYDVKM come from the germline V gene. CDR3 nucleotide sequence: TGTGCCAGCAGTTTTTTAGGCTCTGGAAACACCATATATTTT. Its translation is CASSFLGSGNTIYF.

This chain uses TRBV7-3 with TRBJ2-4, with TRBD2 matching 9 bases. The J segment lost 9 bases and the V segment lost 2 bases, leaving 5 bases of the junction unmatched. The CDR3 sequence is 14 residues long. CDR1 is SGHTA and CDR2 is FQGTGA in the germline V gene. The CDR3 DNA follows: TGTGCCAGCAGCTTAGGGCGGGGGGGCGGCATTCAGTACTTC. As protein: CASSLGRGGGIQYF.

This clonotype was counted ten times or more. The chain recombines TRBV5-1 with TRBJ2-5; 7 bases align to TRBD1. Per the germline V gene, CDR1 is SGHRS and CDR2 is YFSETQ. The CDR3 sequence is 12 residues long. Germline trimming cut 4 bases from V and 4 bases from J; bases unmatched to any gene: 1. In nucleotides, the CDR3 is TGCGCCAGCAGCCGGGACAGAGAGACCCAGTACTTC. It specifies CASSRDRETQYF.

This clonotype was detected a few times. The chain combines TRBV7-8 with TRBJ2-5, with D possibly matching TRBD2 (5 bases). The CDR3 sequence is 14 residues long. Germline CDR1 reads SGHVS; CDR2 reads FQNEAQ. Trimming removed 4 bases at V and 5 bases at J, with 14 bases between. The DNA of the CDR3 is TGTGCCAGCAGCTACGGTACCGGGGAGGAGACCCAGTACTTC. Translated: CASSYGTGEETQYF.

At least ten counts were recorded for this clonotype. This chain joins TRBV28 and TRBJ2-2; D unclear. Germline V gene sequence: CDR1 MDHEN, CDR2 SYDVKM. The CDR3 runs to 13 residues. V lost 8 bases, J lost 3 bases, and 10 bases lay in between. The CDR3 DNA reads as TGTGCCAGCGCGAACCGGGACACCGGGGAGCTGTTTTTT. Protein: CASANRDTGELFF.

This clonotype was recorded many times. The chain is built from TRBV6-1 and TRBJ1-5; possible D gene TRBD1, 5 bases. Trimming shortened V by 6 bases and J by 0 bases, and 6 bases separated the two germline ends. The CDR3 has 13 residues. Germline CDR1 MNHNS, CDR2 SASEGT. The CDR3 reads CASRGDSNQPQHF. The CDR3 DNA reads TGTGCCAGCAGGGGGGATAGCAATCAGCCCCAGCATTTT.

This clonotype has more than one count but fewer than ten. The J gene is TRBJ2-1, the V gene TRBV5-1, with D perhaps matching TRBD1 (5 bases). Deletions cut 1 base from V and 7 bases from J, with 15 bases between. CDR3 length equals 15 residues. Germline V CDR1 and CDR2: SGHRS, YFSETQ. CDR3 loop: CASSLKWGRYNEQFF. CDR3 bases: TGCGCCAGCAGCTTGAAATGGGGCAGATATAATGAGCAGTTCTTC. The full variable domain, rest sourced from reference TRBV5-1 and TRBJ2-1, is KAGVTQTPRYLIKTRGQQVTLSCSPISGHRSVSWYQQTPGQGLQFLFEYFSETQRNKGNFPGRFSGRQFSNSRSEMNVSTLELGDSALYLCASSLKWGRYNEQFFGPGTRLTVL.

This clonotype was found a few times. The chain carries TRBV7-2 and TRBJ2-7; D gene unclear. The ends were cut back, 8 bases at V and 7 bases at J, with 15 bases in the middle. CDR1 is SGHTA and CDR2 is FQGNSA in the germline V gene. The CDR3 has 12 residues. CDR3: CASLTGDLEQYF. As DNA, the CDR3 is TGTGCCAGCCTCACGGGTGATTTGGAGCAGTACTTC.

This clonotype was seen a few times. V gene TRBV4-3 combines with J gene TRBJ2-1, with a possible D match to TRBD2 (6 bases). Germline CDR1 reads LGHNA; CDR2 reads YSLEER. There are 15 residues in the CDR3. Trimming took off 4 bases at V and 8 bases at J, with 18 bases between the two ends. The CDR3 loop reads CASSLQGTSRDEQFF. The DNA of the CDR3 is TGCGCCAGCAGCCTCCAAGGAACTAGCCGGGATGAGCAGTTCTTC.

The chain combines TRBV4-2 with TRBJ2-5; D gene uncertain. This CDR3 comprises 13 residues. V lost 1 base, J lost 2 bases, and 5 bases lay in between. Germline V gives CDR1 LGHNA, CDR2 YNFKEQ. The CDR3 nucleotides are TGTGCCAGCAGCCAAGCGCTTCAAGAGACCCAGTACTTC. Translating gives CASSQALQETQYF.

This clonotype has ten or more counts. CDR3 DNA sequence: TGTGCCAGCAAGACTACCAAAAACATTCAGTACTTC. It is translated as CASKTTKNIQYF. The chain is built from TRBV28 and TRBJ2-4, with D possibly TRBD2 on 5 matching bases. The CDR3 spans 12 residues. Germline CDR1 and CDR2: MDHEN and SYDVKM. V was shortened by 7 bases and J by 2 bases, with 6 bases between the two germline ends.

Only a few counts were recorded for this clonotype. The chain links TRBV28 to TRBJ2-1; 8 bases are a match to TRBD1. The CDR3 consists of 15 residues. With V trimmed by 6 bases and J by 9 bases, 13 bases remained unmatched. CDR1 is MDHEN and CDR2 is SYDVKM in the germline V gene. In DNA form, the CDR3 reads TGTGCCAGCAGCTTACAGGGGGTCCTCCTGGTTGAGCAGTTCTTC. This codes for CASSLQGVLLVEQFF. Full variable domain (outside the CDR3, taken from reference TRBV28 and TRBJ2-1): DVKVTQSSRYLVKRTGEKVFLECVQDMDHENMFWYRQDPGLGLRLIYFSYDVKMKEKGDIPEGYSVSREKKERFSLILESASTNQTSMYLCASSLQGVLLVEQFFGPGTRLTVL.

This clonotype was observed a few times. The chain combines TRBV10-3 with TRBJ2-7; no clear D gene. The CDR3 has 15 residues. The germline V and J ends were trimmed by 0 bases and 3 bases, with 12 bases remaining between them. The germline CDR1 and CDR2 sequences are ENHRY and SYGVKD. CDR3 bases: TGTGCCATCAGTGAGTCGATTACCGGGTTCTACGAGCAGTACTTC. Protein sequence: CAISESITGFYEQYF.